The text below deals with one TCR beta chain. This sample is part of a study of blood T cells in healthy people across ages. V was pared by 4 bases and J by 7 bases, with 21 bases between. CDR1 SGDLS and CDR2 YYNGEE come from the germline V gene. The CDR3 sequence is 15 residues long. Primed by a sample-barcoded 5' primer and a J-beta primer mix, a second PCR proceeded for roughly 7 to 11 cycles. Template switching added a 12-random-nucleotide identifier to every cDNA molecule. Each CDR3 protein gets one entry after TCRdb re-called the 5' RACE reads with MiXCR. The sample consists of about 2 million distinct CDR3 sequences, around 50% of them appearing once.

The origin of this receptor is a woman in her thirties or forties in good health. The chain carries TRBV9 and TRBJ2-7, with D maybe TRBD1 (6 bases). What was sequenced was blood. CDR3 amino acids: CASSPRGDTPLEQYF. CDR3 DNA: TGTGCCAGCAGCCCCCGTGGGGACACGCCTTTGGAGCAGTACTTC.